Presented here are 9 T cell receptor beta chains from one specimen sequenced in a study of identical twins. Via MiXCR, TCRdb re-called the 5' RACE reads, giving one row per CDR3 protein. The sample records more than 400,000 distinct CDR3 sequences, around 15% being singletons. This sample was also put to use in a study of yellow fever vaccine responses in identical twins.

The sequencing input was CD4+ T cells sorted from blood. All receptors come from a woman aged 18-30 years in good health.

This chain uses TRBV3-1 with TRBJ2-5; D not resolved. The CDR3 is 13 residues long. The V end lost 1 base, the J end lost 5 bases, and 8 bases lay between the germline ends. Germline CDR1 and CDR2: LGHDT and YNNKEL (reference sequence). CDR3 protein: CASSQARRETQYF. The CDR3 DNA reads TGTGCCAGCAGCCAAGCGAGGCGGGAGACCCAGTACTTC.

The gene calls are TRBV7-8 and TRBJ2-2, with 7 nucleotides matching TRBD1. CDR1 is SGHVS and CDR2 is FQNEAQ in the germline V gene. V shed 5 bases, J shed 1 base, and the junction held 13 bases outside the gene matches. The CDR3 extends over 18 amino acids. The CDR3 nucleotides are TGTGCCAGCAGCGCCGACAGGGTGCCGAACTTGAACACCGGGGAGCTGTTTTTT. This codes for CASSADRVPNLNTGELFF.

The chain's CDR3 is CSANSGQNNEQFF. CDR3 sequence (DNA): TGCAGTGCAAACTCGGGACAGAACAATGAGCAGTTCTTC. V gene TRBV20-1 combines with J gene TRBJ2-1; 7 bases map to TRBD1. The CDR3 is 13 amino acids. Trimming removed 6 bases from V and 5 bases from J; junction bases left unmatched: 7. Germline V gene sequence: CDR1 DFQATT, CDR2 SNEGSKA (reference sequence).

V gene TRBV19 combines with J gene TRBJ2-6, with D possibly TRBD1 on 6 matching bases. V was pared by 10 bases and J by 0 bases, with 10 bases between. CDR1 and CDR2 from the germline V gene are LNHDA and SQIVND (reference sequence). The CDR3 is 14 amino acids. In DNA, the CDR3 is TGTGCCACCAAAGGGGGCTCTGGGGCCAACGTCCTGACTTTC. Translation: CATKGGSGANVLTF. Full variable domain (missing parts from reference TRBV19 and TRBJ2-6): DGGITQSPKYLFRKEGQNVTLSCEQNLNHDAMYWYRQDPGQGLRLIYYSQIVNDFQKGDIAEGYSVSREKKESFPLTVTSAQKNPTAFYLCATKGGSGANVLTFGAGSRLTVL.

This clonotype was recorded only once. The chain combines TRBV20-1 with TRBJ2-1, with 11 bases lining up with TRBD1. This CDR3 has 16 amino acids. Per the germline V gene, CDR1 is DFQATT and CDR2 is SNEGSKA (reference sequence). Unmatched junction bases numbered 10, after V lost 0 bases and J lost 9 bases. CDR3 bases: TGCAGTGCTAGAGATAAGCGGACAGGGGGCGTCGGTGAGCAGTTCTTC. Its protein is CSARDKRTGGVGEQFF.

CDR3 residues: CASSLREGVLEQFF. CDR3 in DNA: TGTGCCAGCAGTTTACGCGAGGGGGTGCTTGAGCAGTTCTTC. The chain joins TRBV12-3 or TRBV12-4 to TRBJ2-1, with a tentative D call TRBD1 (6 bases). V lost 2 bases to trimming and J lost 9 bases, with 14 bases between them. The CDR3 extends over 14 amino acids.

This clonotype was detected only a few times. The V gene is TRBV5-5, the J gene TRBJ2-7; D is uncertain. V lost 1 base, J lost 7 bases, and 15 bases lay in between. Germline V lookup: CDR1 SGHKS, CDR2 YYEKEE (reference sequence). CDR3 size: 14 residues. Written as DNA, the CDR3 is TGTGCCAGCAGCTTGCCCCCGACGGCGAAGGAGCAGTACGTC. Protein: CASSLPPTAKEQYV.

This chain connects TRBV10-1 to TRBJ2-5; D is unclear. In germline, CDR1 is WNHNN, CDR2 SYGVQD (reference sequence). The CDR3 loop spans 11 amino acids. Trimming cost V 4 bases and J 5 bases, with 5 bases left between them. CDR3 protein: CASSGRETQYF. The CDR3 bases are TGCGCCAGCAGTGGAAGGGAGACCCAGTACTTC.

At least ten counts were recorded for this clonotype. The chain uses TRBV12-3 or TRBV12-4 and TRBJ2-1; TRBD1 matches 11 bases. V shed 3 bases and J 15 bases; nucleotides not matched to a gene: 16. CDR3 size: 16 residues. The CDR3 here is CASSLVRGQGAPGLFF. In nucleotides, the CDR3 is TGTGCCAGCAGTTTGGTCAGAGGACAGGGGGCGCCCGGTCTGTTCTTC.